This TCR beta chain was identified during a study of beta chain features in type 1 diabetes. General study findings and limits: The naive, central memory and Treg TCRB repertoires showed an apparent similarity that was greater among patients than among healthy donors. Among patients with Type 1 diabetes, TCRB CDR3s were moderately but significantly shorter in every one of the four CD4+ subsets. Patients and controls would be equally affected if PCR favored shorter templates.

Of the isolated RNA, all was reverse transcribed, and so the sequenced material was expressed TCRB transcripts. The protocol was immunoSEQ multiplex PCR, while the TCRdb copy is restricted to in-frame clones and leaves out a portion. The data contain about 710,000 clones, over 12% of them seen just once; the ten biggest clones take up roughly 0.04%. This clone showed up just a few times. The antigen is undetermined. The sequencing sample was made of naive CD4+ T cells from blood. This clonotype was obtained from a man aged 18 to 29 with type 1 diabetes.

CDR3 nucleotides: TGTGCCAGCTCACCACTTTCGGGGGCAGGGATTGAGCAGTTCTTC. It encodes CASSPLSGAGIEQFF. The chain links TRBV18 to TRBJ2-1, with D tentatively TRBD1 or TRBD2 (6 bases each). The CDR3 is 15 residues long. The V gene lost 1 base and the J gene lost 9 bases, with 16 bases spanning the gap. CDR1 is KGHSH, CDR2 LQKENI, per germline.